The entry below describes one TCR beta chain. What it binds is unknown. Sequencing used immunoSEQ v3.0 at survey level. Sequencing efforts were directed toward 40,000-50,000 T-cell genomes per sample. The table came from immunoSEQ multiplex PCR; TCRdb's copy has only in-frame clones and leaves some out. The repertoire consists of approximately 39,000 clones, with 65% to 90% occurring once and the leading ten covering around 5%. The germline V and J ends were trimmed by 3 bases and 1 base, with 6 bases remaining between them. This CDR3 spans 14 amino acids. The germline V gene encodes CDR1 MNHEY and CDR2 SMNVEV (reference sequence). This sample is drawn from a study of long-term antiretroviral therapy in people with HIV. General study results and limits: Older ART regimens were possibly in use when the blood was collected between about 2004 and 2018.

The TCR originated in a man in his late teens or twenties with HIV. The V gene is TRBV27, the J gene TRBJ2-2; no clear D. Source: unsorted PBMCs, taken 1.5 years after starting antiretroviral therapy. CDR3 in amino acids: CASSFGLNTGELFF. CDR3 in DNA: TGTGCCAGCAGTTTCGGCTTGAACACCGGGGAGCTGTTTTTT.